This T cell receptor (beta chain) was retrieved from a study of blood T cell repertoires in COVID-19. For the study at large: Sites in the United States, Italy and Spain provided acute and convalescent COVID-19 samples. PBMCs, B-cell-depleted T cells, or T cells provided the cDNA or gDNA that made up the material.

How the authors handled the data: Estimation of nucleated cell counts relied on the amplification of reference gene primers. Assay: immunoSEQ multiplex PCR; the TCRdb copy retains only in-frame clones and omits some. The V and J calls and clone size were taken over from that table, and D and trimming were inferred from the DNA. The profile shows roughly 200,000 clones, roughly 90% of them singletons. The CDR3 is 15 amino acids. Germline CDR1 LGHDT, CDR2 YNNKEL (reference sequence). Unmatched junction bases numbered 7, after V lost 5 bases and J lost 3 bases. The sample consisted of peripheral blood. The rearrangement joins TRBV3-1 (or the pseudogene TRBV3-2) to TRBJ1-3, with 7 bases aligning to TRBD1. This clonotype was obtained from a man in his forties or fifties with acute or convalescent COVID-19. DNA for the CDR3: TGTGCCAGCAGCGATGGACAGGACCTTGGAAACACCATATATTTT. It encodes CASSDGQDLGNTIYF.